The 13 T cell receptor beta chains reported below all come from one sample, sequenced in a study of T cell changes during pregnancy in multiple sclerosis. Libraries were prepared by immunoSEQ multiplex PCR; TCRdb keeps only in-frame clonotypes and omits some of them. The profile shows tens of thousands of clones, approximately 90% of them singletons. The sample in question was peripheral blood, obtained after pregnancy. All receptors come from a female donor in good health, enrolled as a control in a pregnancy study.

The rearrangement joins TRBV29-1 to TRBJ2-1; D might be TRBD2 (7 bases). V was clipped by 6 bases and J by 10 bases, with 13 bases between them. The CDR3 is made up of 11 amino acids. Germline CDR1 reads SQVTM; CDR2 reads ANQGSEA. The CDR3 DNA sequence: TGCAGCGTCAGGGCGGGGGCCGAGCAGTTCTTC. Protein product: CSVRAGAEQFF.

This clone was seen a handful of times. The CDR3 sequence: CASGLGVVANEKLFF. DNA of the CDR3: TGTGCTAGTGGTCTCGGGGTAGTGGCTAATGAAAAACTGTTTTTT. The chain carries TRBV12-5 and TRBJ1-4; D ambiguous. Germline V gene lookup returns CDR1 LGHNT and CDR2 FRNRAP. V lost 5 bases and J 3 bases, leaving 13 bases between the germline ends. This CDR3 is built from 15 residues. Using reference TRBV12-5 and TRBJ1-4 for the parts outside the CDR3, the full variable domain is DARVTQTPRHKVTEMGQEVTMRCQPILGHNTVFWYRQTMMQGLELLAYFRNRAPLDDSGMPKDRFSAEMPDATLATLKIQPSEPRDSAVYFCASGLGVVANEKLFFGSGTQLSVL.

V is TRBV6-1 and J is TRBJ2-5; the D gene is possibly TRBD2 (5 bases). The V end was cut by 10 bases, the J end by 11 bases, with 26 bases between. Germline loops: CDR1 MNHNS, CDR2 SASEGT. The CDR3 covers 14 residues. Here the CDR3 DNA reads TGTGCCACCGAGACATCAAAAGTGGGGTGGGAGCAGTACTTC. It encodes CATETSKVGWEQYF.

The chain links TRBV5-1 to TRBJ1-5; 7 nucleotides line up with TRBD1. V trimming: 2 bases; J trimming: 5 bases; junction bases outside the gene matches: 7. The CDR3 has 15 residues. Germline V lookup: CDR1 SGHRS, CDR2 YFSETQ. For the CDR3, the DNA is TGCGCCAGCAGCTTAGGAGACAGGGATCATCAGCCCCAGCATTTT. This codes for CASSLGDRDHQPQHF.

V is TRBV9 and J is TRBJ2-3, with 9 bases identical to TRBD1. Germline V CDR1 and CDR2: SGDLS, YYNGEE. There are 15 residues in the CDR3. The V gene end was trimmed by 4 bases and the J gene end by 2 bases; junction bases not matched to a gene: 5. The CDR3 region is CASSPRTGDTDTQYF. CDR3 in DNA: TGTGCCAGCAGCCCGAGGACAGGGGACACAGATACGCAGTATTTT.

This rearrangement joins TRBV7-9 to TRBJ1-1; TRBD1 matches 10 bases. The V gene's germline CDR1 is SEHNR and CDR2 FQNEAQ (reference sequence). Trimming cost V 0 bases and J 4 bases; bases outside gene matches: 5. The CDR3 spans 16 residues. CDR3 amino acids: CASSLAGDRGRTEAFF. The CDR3 DNA is TGTGCCAGCAGCTTAGCAGGGGACAGGGGTCGCACTGAAGCTTTCTTT.

V and J are TRBV11-2 and TRBJ2-5; 9 bases are a match to TRBD2. V trimming: 5 bases; J trimming: 1 base; junction bases outside the gene matches: 11. From germline, CDR1 is SGHAT and CDR2 FQNNGV. The CDR3 covers 17 residues. The CDR3 region is CASSLAGTSSIQETQYF. CDR3 bases: TGTGCCAGCAGCCTCGCCGGGACTAGCAGTATCCAAGAGACCCAGTACTTC.

The chain recombines TRBV29-1 with TRBJ1-2, with D hard to call. Germline V CDR1 and CDR2: SQVTM, ANQGSEA. This CDR3 is built from 12 residues. V lost 4 bases and J lost 6, with 12 bases in between. CDR3 sequence: CSVARGPHGYTF. CDR3 nucleotides: TGCAGCGTTGCCCGGGGTCCTCATGGCTACACCTTC.

The V call is TRBV6-5, the J call TRBJ1-2; D might be TRBD1 (5 bases). The V gene's germline CDR1 is MNHEY and CDR2 SVGAGI. The CDR3 consists of 14 residues. V dropped 4 bases and J dropped 4 bases, with 13 bases sitting between them. The CDR3 protein is CASSSRQRVYGYTF. In DNA, the CDR3 is TGTGCCAGCAGTTCAAGACAGCGCGTCTATGGCTACACCTTC.

In its sample, this clone was seen once. The chain has TRBV5-1 and TRBJ2-3; TRBD2 agrees at 15 bases. V trimming: 4 bases; J trimming: 0 bases; junction bases outside the gene matches: 3. Germline loops: CDR1 SGHRS, CDR2 YFSETQ. This CDR3 region has 17 residues. The CDR3 DNA is TGCGCCAGCAGCGTTGGGACTAGCGGGGGGAGCACAGATACGCAGTATTTT. Its translation: CASSVGTSGGSTDTQYF.

This chain uses TRBV19 with TRBJ1-4; the D is unclear. The CDR3 runs 16 residues. V was shortened by 8 bases and J by 8 bases, with 24 bases between the two germline ends. Germline values: CDR1 LNHDA, CDR2 SQIVND (reference sequence). The CDR3 DNA reads TGTGCCAGTTTCCCCACCGGTAGAGGCTATGAGGAAAAACTGTTTTTT. Encoded protein: CASFPTGRGYEEKLFF.

Only one count was recorded for this clone. The rearrangement uses TRBV10-3 and TRBJ2-2, with D unresolved. With 3 bases removed from V and 7 bases from J, the gap between germline ends came to 15 bases. This CDR3 is 15 amino acids long. The V gene's germline CDR1 is ENHRY and CDR2 SYGVKD. CDR3 sequence: CAISEPTESRGELFF. The CDR3 nucleotides are TGTGCCATCAGTGAACCGACGGAGTCCCGCGGGGAGCTGTTTTTT.

The V gene is TRBV15, the J gene TRBJ2-1, with 7 nucleotides matching TRBD1. CDR3 length equals 16 residues. The V segment lost 3 bases and the J segment 3 bases; nucleotides outside the gene matches: 8. The germline V gene has CDR1 LNHNV and CDR2 YYDKDF (reference sequence). The CDR3, as DNA: TGTGCCACCAGCAGGATTGGACAGGTTCGCTACAATGAGCAGTTCTTC. Translation gives CATSRIGQVRYNEQFF. Filled out from reference TRBV15 and TRBJ2-1, the complete variable domain reads DAMVIQNPRYQVTQFGKPVTLSCSQTLNHNVMYWYQQKSSQAPKLLFHYYDKDFNNEADTPDNFQSRRPNTSFCFLDIRSPGLGDTAMYLCATSRIGQVRYNEQFFGPGTRLTVL.